This T cell receptor beta chain appears in the sequencing data of a study of blood T cell repertoires in COVID-19. About the study: PBMCs, B-cell-depleted T cells, or T cells provided the cDNA or gDNA that made up the material.

Sequenced by immunoSEQ multiplex PCR; TCRdb stores in-frame clones only, minus some. The sample records 250,000 to 300,000 clones, roughly nine tenths being singletons. Per the germline V gene, CDR1 is GTSNPN and CDR2 is SVGIG (reference sequence). With 5 bases clipped from V and 5 bases from J, the junction kept 2 bases outside the gene matches. The CDR3 contains 11 residues. The material sequenced was peripheral blood. The chain employs TRBV30 and TRBJ2-7; 8 bases line up with TRBD1. This TCR came from a woman between 35 and 50 years old who had recovered from COVID-19. The CDR3 sequence: CAWGQGHEQYF. The CDR3 region has the DNA TGTGCCTGGGGACAGGGCCACGAGCAGTACTTC.